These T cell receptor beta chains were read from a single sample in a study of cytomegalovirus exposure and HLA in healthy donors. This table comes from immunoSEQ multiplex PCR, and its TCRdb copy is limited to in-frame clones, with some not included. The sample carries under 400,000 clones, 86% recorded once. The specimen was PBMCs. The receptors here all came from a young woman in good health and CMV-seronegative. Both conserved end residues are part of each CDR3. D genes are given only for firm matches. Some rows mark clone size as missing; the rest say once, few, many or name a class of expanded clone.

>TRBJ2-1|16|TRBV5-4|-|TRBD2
TGTGCCAGCAGCCCCGGGGGACTAGCGGGAATCAATGAGCAGTTCTTC
CASSPGGLAGINEQFF
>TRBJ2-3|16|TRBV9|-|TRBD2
TGTGCCAGCAGCGGAGAATCCGGGAGGGTTACAGATACGCAGTATTTT
CASSGESGRVTDTQYF
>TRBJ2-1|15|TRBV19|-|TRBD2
TGTGCCAGTCGCAAGCGGGGGGATCTCTACAATGAGCAGTTCTTC
CASRKRGDLYNEQFF
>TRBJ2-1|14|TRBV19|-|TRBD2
TGTGCCAGTAGGGAGACTAGCGGGGGGTCCAAGCAGTTCTTC
CASRETSGGSKQFF
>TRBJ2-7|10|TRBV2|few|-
TGTGCCAGCAGGGAGCGCGAGCAGTACTTC
CASREREQYF
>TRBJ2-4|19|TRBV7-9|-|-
TGTGCCAGCAGCTTAGCCCCCTTGAAGTTGATAGAAGCCAAAAACATTCAGTACTTC
CASSLAPLKLIEAKNIQYF
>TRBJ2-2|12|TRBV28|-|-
TGTGCCAGCCAAAATAGTCTCGGAGGGCTGTTTTTT
CASQNSLGGLFF
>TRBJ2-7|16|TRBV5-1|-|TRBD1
TGCGCCAGCAGCGACCTCCCGGAAACAGGGGGGAGCGAGCAGTACTTC
CASSDLPETGGSEQYF
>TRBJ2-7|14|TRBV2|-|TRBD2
TGTGCCAGCAGTGAACACGGCGGGAGGGCTTGGCAGTACTTC
CASSEHGGRAWQYF
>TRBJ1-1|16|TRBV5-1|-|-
TGCGCCAGCAGCCATACAGGGCTCAGCATGAACACTGAAGCTTTCTTT
CASSHTGLSMNTEAFF
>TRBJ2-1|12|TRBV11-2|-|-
TGTGCGGGGAGTAGCACCTACAATGAGCAGTTCTTC
CAGSSTYNEQFF
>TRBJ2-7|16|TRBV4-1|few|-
TGCGCCAGCAGCCGGATGATTGGGGACGGGGGCTACGAGCAGTACTTC
CASSRMIGDGGYEQYF
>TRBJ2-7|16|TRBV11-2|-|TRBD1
TGTGCCAGCAGCTTAGAAAACAGGGGTCCCCCTTACGAGCAGTACTTC
CASSLENRGPPYEQYF
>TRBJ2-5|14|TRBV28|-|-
TGTGCCAGCAGTTTAACAGGGACCCAAGAGACCCAGTACTTC
CASSLTGTQETQYF
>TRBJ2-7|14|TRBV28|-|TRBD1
TGTGCCAGCGCCGGGACAGGGGACCTCTACGAGCAGTACTTC
CASAGTGDLYEQYF
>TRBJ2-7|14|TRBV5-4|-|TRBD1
TGTGCCAGCATCGGGGGACAGGGTCGTCGGGAGCAGTACTTC
CASIGGQGRREQYF
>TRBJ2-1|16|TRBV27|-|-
TGTGCCAGCAGTTTATCGGCGGCCGCCTTATACAATGAGCAGTTCTTC
CASSLSAAALYNEQFF
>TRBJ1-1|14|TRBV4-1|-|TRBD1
TGCGCCAGCAGCGAGACAGGGGTGGGCACTGAAGCTTTCTTT
CASSETGVGTEAFF
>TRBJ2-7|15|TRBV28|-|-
TGTGCCAGCAGCCCGGCGACAGGTTCCTCCTACGAGCAGTACTTC
CASSPATGSSYEQYF
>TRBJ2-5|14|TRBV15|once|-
TGTGCCACCAAGCCACAACAGGGATTGGAGACCCAGTACTTC
CATKPQQGLETQYF
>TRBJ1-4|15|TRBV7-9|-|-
TGTGCCAGCAGCTCGACAAGAACCCCTAATGAAAAACTGTTTTTT
CASSSTRTPNEKLFF
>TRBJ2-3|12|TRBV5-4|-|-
TGTGCCAGCAGCTTGGTTCGGGATACGCAGTATTTT
CASSLVRDTQYF
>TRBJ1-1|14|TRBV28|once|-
TGTGCCAGCAGTTTATTTGGCGGGAGCACTGAAGCTTTCTTT
CASSLFGGSTEAFF
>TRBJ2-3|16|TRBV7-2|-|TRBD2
TGTGCCAGCAGTCGATCTGGACTAGCGGACACAGATACGCAGTATTTT
CASSRSGLADTDTQYF
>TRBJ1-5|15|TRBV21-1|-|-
TGTGCCAGCAGCGTTTCCGGGACAGGGTGTCAGCCCCAGCATTTT
CASSVSGTGCQPQHF
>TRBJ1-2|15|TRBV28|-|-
TGTGCCAGCCGGCGGCCGGGAGGGGGGTACTATGGCTACACCTTC
CASRRPGGGYYGYTF
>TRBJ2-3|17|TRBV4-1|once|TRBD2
TGCGCCAGCAGCTCAGCGCGGGGGGGGGTCTCCACAGATACGCAGTATTTT
CASSSARGGVSTDTQYF
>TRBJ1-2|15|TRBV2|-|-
TGTGCCAGCAGTGAAAGGTCCGGCCCGGGGTATGGCTACACCTTC
CASSERSGPGYGYTF
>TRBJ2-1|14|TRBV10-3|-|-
TGTGCCATCAGTGAACGGGTCCAGCGAGATGAGCAGTTCTTC
CAISERVQRDEQFF
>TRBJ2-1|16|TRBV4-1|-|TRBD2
TGCGCCAGCAGCCAGGTAGCGGGGGGACAATCCAATGAGCAGTTCTTC
CASSQVAGGQSNEQFF
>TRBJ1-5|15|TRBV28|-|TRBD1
TGTGCCAGCAGTCTTGGGGGACAGGGGGGAAGGCCCCAGCATTTT
CASSLGGQGGRPQHF
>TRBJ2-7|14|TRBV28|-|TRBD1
TGTGCCAGCAGTCTATGGACAGGAAACTACGAGCAGTACTTC
CASSLWTGNYEQYF
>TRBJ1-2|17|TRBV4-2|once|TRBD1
TGTGCCAGCAGCCAAGCACCAGGGACAGGATATAACTATGGCTACACCTTC
CASSQAPGTGYNYGYTF
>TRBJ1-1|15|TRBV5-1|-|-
TGCGCCAGCAGCTTCCCACCAGGGGAATACACTGAAGCTTTCTTT
CASSFPPGEYTEAFF
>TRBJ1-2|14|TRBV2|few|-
TGTGCCAGCAGCAGACTTACTGCAAACTATGGCTACACCTTC
CASSRLTANYGYTF
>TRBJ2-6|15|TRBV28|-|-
TGTGCCAGCAGTTTAGTAAACTCTGGGGCCAACGTCCTGACTTTC
CASSLVNSGANVLTF
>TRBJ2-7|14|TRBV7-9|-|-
TGTGCCAGCAGCTCTCGCGGAGCCCCCTACGAGCAGTACTTC
CASSSRGAPYEQYF
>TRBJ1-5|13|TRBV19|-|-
TGTGCCAGTAGGGCAGGGTACAATCAGCCCCAGCATTTT
CASRAGYNQPQHF
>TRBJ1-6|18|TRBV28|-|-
TGTGCCAGCAGACTGTGGGGGACGGGACTTAGCTATAATTCACCCCTCCACTTT
CASRLWGTGLSYNSPLHF
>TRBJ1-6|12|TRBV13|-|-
TGTGCCAGCAGCTTGAGGGATTCACCCCTCCACTTT
CASSLRDSPLHF
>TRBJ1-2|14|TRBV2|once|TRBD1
TGTGCCAGCAGTGAAGAGACAGGGGGCAGAAGCTACACCTTC
CASSEETGGRSYTF
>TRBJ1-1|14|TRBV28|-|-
TGTGCCAGCAGCCTTACTCAGGGGTCCACTGAAGCTTTCTTT
CASSLTQGSTEAFF
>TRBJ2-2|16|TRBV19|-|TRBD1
TGTGCCAGTAGTATTAGGGGACAGGGCAACACCGGGGAGCTGTTTTTT
CASSIRGQGNTGELFF
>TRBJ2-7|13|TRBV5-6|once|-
TGTGCCAGCAGCCATCAGGGAATTTACGAGCAGTACTTC
CASSHQGIYEQYF
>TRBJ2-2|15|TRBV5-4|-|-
TGTGCCAGCAGCTTAAAGCGTACCAACACCGGGGAGCTGTTTTTT
CASSLKRTNTGELFF
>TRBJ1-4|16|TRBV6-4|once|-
TGTGCCAGCAGTGACTCGAATAGGCCTTGGGGCGAAAAACTGTTTTTT
CASSDSNRPWGEKLFF
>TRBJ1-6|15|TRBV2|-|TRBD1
TGTGCCAGCAGGGGGGACAGTAATTATAATTCACCCCTCCACTTT
CASRGDSNYNSPLHF
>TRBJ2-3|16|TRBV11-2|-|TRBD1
TGTGCCAGTTCCTTCGGACAGGGCCATAGCACAGATACGCAGTATTTT
CASSFGQGHSTDTQYF
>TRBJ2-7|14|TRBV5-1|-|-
TGCGCCAGCAGCCAAGGGGGGGGATCCTACGAGCAGTACTTC
CASSQGGGSYEQYF
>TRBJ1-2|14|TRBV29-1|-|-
TGCAGCGTCGCGACAGGAGGTACGATCTATGGCTACACCTTC
CSVATGGTIYGYTF
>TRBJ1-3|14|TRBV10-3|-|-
TGTGCCATCAATAACGCGAGCTCTGGAAACACCATATATTTT
CAINNASSGNTIYF
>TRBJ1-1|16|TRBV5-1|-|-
TGCGCCAGCAGCTGGGCCCCGACAGGTAGGAACACTGAAGCTTTCTTT
CASSWAPTGRNTEAFF
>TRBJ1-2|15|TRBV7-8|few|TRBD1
TGTGCCAGCAGCTCGCAGGGGGCAGGGGGCTATGGCTACACCTTC
CASSSQGAGGYGYTF
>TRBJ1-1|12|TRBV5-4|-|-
TGTGCCAGCCAGGGTTCGAACACTGAAGCTTTCTTT
CASQGSNTEAFF